This entry describes one T cell receptor (beta chain). Its target antigen remains unknown. The record has no base qualities; no much larger clone is one base away. High-throughput TCR beta sequencing profiled peripheral blood CD8+ and CD4+ T cells from healthy donors, Susac syndrome patients and multiple sclerosis patients. Treatment-naive patients with stable or active relapsing-remitting disease fulfilling revised McDonald criteria were used as multiple sclerosis controls. Bulk CD8+ and CD4+ T cells were purified magnetically by negative isolation, whereas CD8+ TEMRA cells were enriched by FACS. Blood was collected in EDTA tubes and processed within 24 hours, with PBMCs isolated through density gradient centrifugation. PBMCs intended for TCR sequencing were cryopreserved in liquid nitrogen and thawed later in a water bath at 37 degrees C. Purity of sorted or isolated CD4+, CD8+ and CD8+ TEMRA cells was at least 90%.

The sample is drawn from a study of CD8 T cells in Susac syndrome (dated by TCRdb to about 2019). Broadly, across the study: Repertoire sequencing was used to test whether CD8+ T cell activation and differentiation in Susac syndrome was antigen driven. The study compared CD8+ T cell repertoire clonality among around 11 healthy donors, 14 Susac syndrome patients and 15 or so multiple sclerosis patients. The paper's findings and limits, for the study overall: The TCR sequencing and HLA analysis was acknowledged to have included a relatively small number of individuals.

RNA was extracted using the RNeasy kit, and about 0.45 to 1 ug of the RNA was reverse transcribed with random hexamers. TCR beta CDR3 regions were amplified with the immunoSEQ multiplex PCR assay covering 54 Vbeta and 13 Jbeta segments. PCR amplification bias was corrected using a synthetic template baseline for primer optimization and computational correction. As for the authors' bioinformatics: Reads were annotated to V, D and J genes per IMGT and analyzed with immunoSEQ Analyzer, keeping only productive sequences. To calculate clonality, Shannon entropy was normalized by log2 of the number of productive unique sequences and then subtracted from one. Public and private clones were assessed among the 100 most prevalent clones of each patient and control. A clone was defined as Susac-specific if it was absent from the healthy and MS cohorts, from over 1,000 published viral clones and from other ImmuneACCESS disease sequences. The public reads were quality trimmed at Q25 with fastp and then assembled into clones with MiXCR by TCRdb, keeping productive beta chains. Rows merge per CDR3 protein into single entries with the most common DNA and genes. TCRdb, not the original authors, processed these V and J calls. The sample profile shows 400,000 or so distinct CDR3 sequences; more than 70% of them were found once. The ten largest clones take up roughly 0.11% of the sample.

The CDR3 sequence holds 15 residues, the cysteine and phenylalanine included. Solely the CDR3 DNA is kept, with 45 bases framed from the first base. In the germline V gene, CDR1 corresponds to SGHTA and CDR2 to FQGTGA. V sheds 7 bases and J sheds 2 bases, leaving 18 bases between their ends. This TCR was recovered from a human donor with multiple sclerosis. Sequenced: CD8+ T cells from PBMCs. The V and J segments used are TRBV7-3 and TRBJ2-7, with the D gene call left open. The bases read TGTGCCAGCACCCATGGGCAGCCAGAGGCCTACGAGCAGTACTTC. It specifies CASTHGQPEAYEQYF.